This entry concerns a single T cell receptor beta chain. Its antigen is currently unknown. From germline, CDR1 is MNHEY and CDR2 SVGEGT. The junction had 7 bases not matched to a gene; V was cut back by 6 bases and J by 1 base. The CDR3 sequence is 15 residues long. Constant-region reverse primers amplified full-length variable regions, followed by semi-nested Nested Universal Primer A PCR. MiXCR, run by TCRdb on the 5' RACE reads, gives a single entry per CDR3 protein. The sample shows about 34,000 distinct CDR3 sequences, roughly 25% of them seen only once. Study-level results: Tumor memory CD4+ T cell TCR gene usage clustered with blood and lymph node memory CD4+ cells and lymph node naive CD4+ cells.

V gene TRBV6-2 or TRBV6-3 combines with J gene TRBJ2-3, with TRBD2 identical over 7 bases. The sequencing input was naive CD4+ T cells sorted from a lymph node. The sample's subset: naive CD4+ T cells, CD4+CD45RA+CD25-. This receptor was obtained from a female donor with breast cancer. CDR3 loop: CASRPEGGGTDTQYF. The CDR3 nucleotides are TGTGCCAGCAGGCCCGAGGGAGGGGGCACAGATACGCAGTATTTT.